Shown below are 16 T cell receptor beta chains from a single sample sequenced in a study of T cell responses to AZD1222 COVID-19 vaccine. The table came from immunoSEQ multiplex PCR; TCRdb's copy has only in-frame clones and leaves some out. Altogether 95,000 to 110,000 clones are present, 89% being singletons, with the ten largest covering approximately 7%. Sequencing used peripheral blood, obtained on day 0 of AZD1222 vaccination. These receptors were obtained from an adult in good health.

The CDR3 loop is CASTPDRNQPQHF. In DNA form, the CDR3 reads TGTGCCAGCACCCCGGACAGAAATCAGCCCCAGCATTTT. The chain uses TRBV6-5 and TRBJ1-5, with D possibly TRBD1 on 6 matching bases. The germline V gene has CDR1 MNHEY and CDR2 SVGAGI. The CDR3 consists of 13 residues. Trimming took off 7 bases at V and 4 bases at J, with 11 bases between the two ends.

The chain recombines TRBV6-5 with TRBJ2-2, with unresolved D. The germline gives CDR1 MNHEY, CDR2 SVGAGI. Trimming removed 9 bases at V and 0 bases at J, with 11 bases between. This CDR3 has 14 residues. CDR3 sequence (DNA): TGTGCCAGTGTCGCAGTCACGAACACCGGGGAGCTGTTTTTT. Encoded protein: CASVAVTNTGELFF.

The chain is built from TRBV9 and TRBJ1-4; D not certain. Per germline, CDR1 SGDLS and CDR2 YYNGEE. V gave up 0 bases and J gave up 7 bases, with 10 bases separating them. CDR3 size: 14 residues. CDR3 sequence: CASSVEGWSEKLFF. The CDR3 DNA reads TGTGCCAGCAGCGTAGAAGGGTGGAGTGAAAAACTGTTTTTT.

The DNA of the CDR3 is TGTGCCAGCAGTCGCGAGGGGGGCTATACCCTCTCTGGGGCCAACGTCCTGACTTTC. Translating gives CASSREGGYTLSGANVLTF. This chain uses TRBV28 with TRBJ2-6; TRBD1 or TRBD2 may be the D gene (6 bases each). V was shortened by 5 bases and J by 0 bases, with 20 bases between the two germline ends. There are 19 residues in the CDR3. Per the germline V gene, CDR1 is MDHEN and CDR2 is SYDVKM.

This clone was picked up a small number of times. The chain carries TRBV15 and TRBJ2-6; maybe TRBD1 (6 bases). The germline V and J ends were trimmed by 0 bases and 1 base, with 10 bases remaining between them. Per the germline V gene, CDR1 is LNHNV and CDR2 is YYDKDF (reference sequence). The CDR3 runs 17 residues. The CDR3 DNA reads as TGTGCCACCAGCAGAGATAGGGGGATTTCTGGGGCCAACGTCCTGACTTTC. Translating gives CATSRDRGISGANVLTF.

V and J are TRBV5-6 and TRBJ2-5; TRBD1 matches at 8 bases. The CDR3 has 15 residues. Unmatched junction bases numbered 8, after V lost 4 bases and J lost 3 bases. Germline loops: CDR1 SGHDT, CDR2 YYEEEE. The CDR3 DNA reads TGTGCCAGCAGCCCCCCCGGGACAGGAAAAGAGACCCAGTACTTC. Translated: CASSPPGTGKETQYF.

Only one count was recorded for this clone. The V and J genes are TRBV29-1 and TRBJ1-2, with D unclear. The CDR3 contains 11 residues. The germline V and J ends were trimmed by 3 bases and 8 bases, with 10 bases remaining between them. Germline V lookup: CDR1 SQVTM, CDR2 ANQGSEA. Written as DNA, the CDR3 is TGCAGCGTTGATATCGGGTTAGGCTACACCTTC. Translation: CSVDIGLGYTF. Variable domain in full (rest from reference TRBV29-1 and TRBJ1-2): SAVISQKPSRDICQRGTSLTIQCQVDSQVTMMFWYRQQPGQSLTLIATANQGSEATYESGFVIDKFPISRPNLTFSTLTVSNMSPEDSSIYLCSVDIGLGYTFGSGTRLTVV.

The chain recombines TRBV7-2 with TRBJ1-1, with D unclear. The germline V and J ends were trimmed by 1 base and 4 bases, with 13 bases remaining between them. The CDR3 sequence is 15 residues long. CDR1 is SGHTA and CDR2 is FQGNSA in the germline V gene. The CDR3 loop reads CASSLDLGRSTEAFF. As DNA, the CDR3 is TGTGCCAGCAGCTTAGATCTGGGGAGGAGCACTGAAGCTTTCTTT.

This clone was counted between two and nine times. This chain joins TRBV11-3 and TRBJ1-1; 9 bases line up with TRBD1. After removal of 6 bases from V and 5 bases from J, the junction contained 7 bases not matched to a gene. In germline, CDR1 is SGHNT, CDR2 YENEEA. CDR3 length equals 14 residues. Here the CDR3 reads CASRWGQGTTEAFF. The DNA for the CDR3 is TGTGCCAGCAGATGGGGACAGGGTACGACTGAAGCTTTCTTT.

This clone was seen a few times. The V gene is TRBV28, the J gene TRBJ2-7, with TRBD1 matching 7 bases. This CDR3 is 16 amino acids long. CDR1 and CDR2 from the germline V gene are MDHEN and SYDVKM. The trim removed 6 bases at V and 4 bases at J, leaving 15 bases unmatched. CDR3 bases: TGTGCCAGCAGCTCATCCAGACAGGGCCCGGGATACGAGCAGTACTTC. This gives the protein CASSSSRQGPGYEQYF.

The rearrangement links TRBV14 to TRBJ1-3, with D possibly matching TRBD1 (5 bases). Trimming stripped 0 bases from V and 0 bases from J, with 9 bases between. The CDR3 totals 16 residues. Germline values: CDR1 SGHDN, CDR2 FVKESK. The CDR3 region is CASSQERGSSGNTIYF. In DNA, the CDR3 is TGTGCCAGCAGCCAAGAAAGGGGCAGCTCTGGAAACACCATATATTTT.

This clone occurred once. This chain connects TRBV18 to TRBJ1-5; 11 bases line up with TRBD1. The CDR3 is made up of 17 amino acids. Germline CDR1 reads KGHSH; CDR2 reads LQKENI. V lost 3 bases and J lost 7; bases outside the gene matches: 11. For the CDR3, the DNA is TGTGCCAGCTCACCTAGGACAGGGGGCGAAAATGGACAGCCCCAGCATTTT. It encodes CASSPRTGGENGQPQHF.

The rearrangement joins TRBV3-1 (or the pseudogene TRBV3-2) to TRBJ1-1; 7 nucleotides line up with TRBD1. In germline, CDR1 is LGHDT, CDR2 YNNKEL (reference sequence). The CDR3 totals 14 residues. Unmatched junction bases numbered 3, after V lost 4 bases and J lost 1 base. CDR3 DNA sequence: TGTGCCAGCAGCCGCGGACAGGCGAACACTGAAGCTTTCTTT. This gives the protein CASSRGQANTEAFF.

The chain uses TRBV30 and TRBJ1-1; TRBD1 matches at 10 bases. CDR3 length: 12 amino acids. The V gene's germline CDR1 is GTSNPN and CDR2 SVGIG (reference sequence). Trimming removed 1 base from V and 7 bases from J; junction bases left unmatched: 0. The CDR3 is CAWSGTGGEAFF. DNA for the CDR3: TGTGCCTGGAGTGGGACAGGGGGTGAAGCTTTCTTT. Full variable domain (remainder filled in from reference TRBV30 and TRBJ1-1): SQTIHQWPATLVQPVGSPLSLECTVEGTSNPNLYWYRQAAGRGLQLLFYSVGIGQISSEVPQNLSASRPQDRQFILSSKKLLLSDSGFYLCAWSGTGGEAFFGQGTRLTVV.

The chain employs TRBV27 and TRBJ1-1; weak D call: TRBD1 (6 bases). The V gene lost 7 bases and the J gene lost 1 base, with 13 bases spanning the gap. The CDR3 length is 14 residues. CDR1 is MNHEY and CDR2 is SMNVEV in the germline V gene (reference sequence). CDR3 in DNA: TGTGCCAGCAACAGGGCTGCGTCGAACACTGAAGCTTTCTTT. Translation: CASNRAASNTEAFF.

The V and J genes are TRBV5-1 and TRBJ1-3, with unresolved D. In germline, CDR1 is SGHRS, CDR2 YFSETQ. This CDR3 comprises 13 residues. V was pared by 2 bases and J by 0 bases, with 3 bases between. CDR3 region: CASSFDSGNTIYF. In DNA, the CDR3 is TGCGCCAGCAGCTTTGACTCTGGAAACACCATATATTTT.